What follows is one T cell receptor (beta chain) and its context. The data belong to a study of T-cell memory formation after mild COVID-19. Trimming stripped 0 bases from V and 4 bases from J, with 7 bases between. The CDR3 is 14 amino acids. The germline gives CDR1 SGDLS, CDR2 YYNGEE. TCRdb analysed the 5' RACE reads with MiXCR anew, one entry per CDR3 protein. The sample comprises 350,000 to 450,000 distinct CDR3 sequences, about 20% of which are singletons, and 7.5% to 9.5% rests with the top ten. This chain links TRBV9 with TRBJ1-4; no clear D gene. The sequenced material came from PBMCs or a T cell subset sorted from them (not recorded which). This clonotype was obtained from an adult woman who had mild COVID-19 (a few samples of this study predate the infection). Cell type and time point are not known. Here the CDR3 reads CASSVGTVNEKLFF. The CDR3 nucleotides are TGTGCCAGCAGCGTAGGCACCGTTAATGAAAAACTGTTTTTT.